One and the same sample provided the 25 T cell receptor beta chains below, sequenced in a study of T-cell memory formation after mild COVID-19. A single record per CDR3 protein comes from TCRdb applying MiXCR to the 5' RACE reads. The data hold under 550,000 distinct CDR3 sequences, with about 20% observed a single time. Sequencing was carried out using PBMCs or a T cell subset sorted from them (not recorded which). All receptors come from an adult woman who had mild COVID-19 (a few samples of this study predate the infection). Cell type and time point are not known.

The chain uses TRBV18 and TRBJ2-6, with D possibly called TRBD1 or TRBD2 (6 bases each). Germline values: CDR1 KGHSH, CDR2 LQKENI. V dropped 4 bases and J dropped 1 base, with 23 bases sitting between them. This CDR3 has 20 residues. In DNA form, the CDR3 reads TGTGCCAGCTCACTACTCCCCATCGCGGGACAACCATCTGGGGCCAACGTCCTGACTTTC. Amino acid sequence: CASSLLPIAGQPSGANVLTF.

This clonotype was seen a handful of times. The V gene is TRBV7-9, the J gene TRBJ2-7, with unresolved D. Germline CDR1 is SEHNR and CDR2 is FQNEAQ (reference sequence). Between the trimmed V and J ends, which lost 6 bases and 5 bases, there was a span of 14 bases. CDR3 length: 13 amino acids. DNA of the CDR3: TGTGCCAGCAGTCCCGGGCCAAAGGACGAGCAGTACTTC. Its translation: CASSPGPKDEQYF.

This clonotype was recorded a few times. The rearrangement joins TRBV12-3 or TRBV12-4 to TRBJ2-7; no firm D call. V lost 6 bases and J 5 bases, leaving 14 bases between the germline ends. This CDR3 contains 13 residues. The CDR3 coding sequence is TGTGCCAGCAGGGTGGAAGTTGGGCACGAGCAGTACTTC. The encoded protein is CASRVEVGHEQYF.

The V and J genes are TRBV20-1 and TRBJ2-3, with D possibly being TRBD1 (5 bases). V lost 2 bases and J lost 2, with 11 bases in between. The CDR3 totals 14 residues. Germline values: CDR1 DFQATT, CDR2 SNEGSKA (reference sequence). The CDR3 DNA follows: TGCAGTGCTAGATCGGACACCTCCACAGATACGCAGTATTTT. Its translation is CSARSDTSTDTQYF.

The chain couples TRBV5-5 to TRBJ1-4; the D gene is possibly TRBD1 (5 bases). Germline V CDR1 and CDR2: SGHKS, YYEKEE (reference sequence). Trimming shortened V by 2 bases and J by 4 bases, and 18 bases separated the two germline ends. The CDR3 is 17 residues long. The CDR3 DNA is TGTGCCAGCAGCTTTGAGTCCGGAACAGGAGATAATGAAAAACTGTTTTTT. Translated, it gives CASSFESGTGDNEKLFF.

V gene TRBV7-9 combines with J gene TRBJ2-7; tentatively, D is TRBD1 or TRBD2 (5 bases each). V dropped 3 bases and J dropped 6 bases, with 9 bases sitting between them. CDR3 size: 12 residues. The V gene's germline CDR1 is SEHNR and CDR2 FQNEAQ (reference sequence). CDR3 coding DNA: TGTGCCAGCAGCTTTGGGGGTGGCGAGCAGTACTTC. The encoded protein is CASSFGGGEQYF.

The table lists this clonotype with a few counts. V is TRBV4-1 and J is TRBJ1-1; possibly TRBD1 for D (6 bases). From germline, CDR1 is MGHRA and CDR2 YSYEKL. The CDR3 extends over 15 amino acids. Trimming shortened V by 0 bases and J by 0 bases, and 8 bases separated the two germline ends. CDR3 DNA sequence: TGCGCCAGCAGCCAAGAGGACAGAATGAACACTGAAGCTTTCTTT. This gives the protein CASSQEDRMNTEAFF.

There are a few counts of this clonotype. The chain joins TRBV7-9 to TRBJ2-7, with 8 positions matching TRBD2. Germline trimming cut 5 bases from V and 0 bases from J; bases unmatched to any gene: 6. The CDR3 spans 15 residues. Germline V lookup: CDR1 SEHNR, CDR2 FQNEAQ (reference sequence). The CDR3 region has the DNA TGTGCCAGCAGCAATACCGGGACTAGCTCCTACGAGCAGTACTTC. Translation: CASSNTGTSSYEQYF.

This chain links TRBV29-1 with TRBJ2-5, with 9 nucleotides matching TRBD2. This CDR3 comprises 16 residues. Germline lookup yields CDR1 SQVTM and CDR2 ANQGSEA. After removal of 5 bases from V and 5 bases from J, the junction contained 15 bases not matched to a gene. CDR3 in DNA: TGCAGCGTTCATAGAAGCTCTGCGGGAGGGCTGGAGACCCAGTACTTC. This translates into CSVHRSSAGGLETQYF.

The chain is built from TRBV7-3 and TRBJ2-3, with D possibly TRBD2 on 5 matching bases. The CDR3 runs 13 residues. V was cut by 6 bases and J by 3 bases, with 10 bases left in between. The germline V gene has CDR1 SGHTA and CDR2 FQGTGA. CDR3 coding DNA: TGTGCCAGCAGGAGGGATAGAACAGATACGCAGTATTTT. Translation gives CASRRDRTDTQYF.

This clonotype was detected ten times or more. The chain joins TRBV9 to TRBJ2-3; possible D gene TRBD1, 6 bases. Trimming removed 4 bases from V and 2 bases from J, with 8 bases in between. In germline, CDR1 is SGDLS, CDR2 YYNGEE. The CDR3 totals 13 residues. DNA of the CDR3: TGTGCCAGCAGCCCAGGGGTCACAGATACGCAGTATTTT. This codes for CASSPGVTDTQYF.

The rearrangement links TRBV7-2 to TRBJ1-5, with D possibly being TRBD1 (6 bases). Germline V gene lookup returns CDR1 SGHTA and CDR2 FQGNSA. This CDR3 has 15 residues. V was trimmed by 4 bases and J by 2 bases, leaving 12 bases between them. The CDR3 bases are TGTGCCAGCAGCTACCAGGCAGGGGGCAATCAGCCCCAGCATTTT. Its translation is CASSYQAGGNQPQHF.

This clonotype has only a few counts. V is TRBV11-2 and J is TRBJ2-5; 7 bases line up with TRBD1. V trimming: 5 bases; J trimming: 0 bases; junction bases outside the gene matches: 6. CDR3 length: 15 amino acids. Germline V gene sequence: CDR1 SGHAT, CDR2 FQNNGV. DNA of the CDR3: TGTGCCAGCAGCAGACCGGGACAGTACCAAGAGACCCAGTACTTC. Protein: CASSRPGQYQETQYF. Combining the CDR3 with reference TRBV11-2 and TRBJ2-5 gives the whole variable domain EAGVAQSPRYKIIEKRQSVAFWCNPISGHATLYWYQQILGQGPKLLIQFQNNGVVDDSQLPKDRFSAERLKGVDSTLKIQPAKLEDSAVYLCASSRPGQYQETQYFGPGTRLLVL.

The rearrangement links TRBV18 to TRBJ1-5; D is uncertain. The CDR3 sequence is 13 residues long. Trimming removed 2 bases at V and 5 bases at J, with 7 bases between. The germline V gene encodes CDR1 KGHSH and CDR2 LQKENI. CDR3 amino acids: CASSPVTDQPQHF. The CDR3 DNA follows: TGTGCCAGCTCACCAGTCACAGATCAGCCCCAGCATTTT. The full variable domain, its missing parts supplied by reference TRBV18 and TRBJ1-5, is NAGVMQNPRHLVRRRGQEARLRCSPMKGHSHVYWYRQLPEEGLKFMVYLQKENIIDESGMPKERFSAEFPKEGPSILRIQQVVRGDSAAYFCASSPVTDQPQHFGDGTRLSIL.

The CDR3 here is CSVDGRSAGNTIYF. CDR3 in DNA: TGCAGCGTTGATGGTCGGTCTGCTGGAAACACCATATATTTT. The chain couples TRBV29-1 to TRBJ1-3; no clear D gene. The ends were cut back, 3 bases at V and 2 bases at J, with 11 bases in the middle. Looked up from germline, CDR1 is SQVTM and CDR2 is ANQGSEA. This CDR3 region has 14 residues.

This clonotype was recorded at least ten times. The rearrangement joins TRBV7-2 to TRBJ2-5; 11 bases match TRBD2. The CDR3 is 16 amino acids. Germline-derived CDR1 and CDR2 are SGHTA and FQGNSA. Trimming cost V 4 bases and J 2 bases; bases outside gene matches: 6. Here the CDR3 reads CASSSQGLAGQETQYF. The CDR3 DNA sequence: TGTGCCAGCAGCTCCCAAGGACTAGCGGGTCAAGAGACCCAGTACTTC.

Only a few counts were recorded for this clonotype. J is TRBJ2-3 and V is TRBV18; unclear D gene. The germline CDR1 and CDR2 sequences are KGHSH and LQKENI. Trimming shortened V by 3 bases and J by 4 bases, and 14 bases separated the two germline ends. The CDR3 spans 15 residues. CDR3 region: CASSPTENGADTQYF. The CDR3 DNA sequence: TGTGCCAGCTCACCGACTGAGAATGGGGCAGATACGCAGTATTTT.

The rearrangement joins TRBV9 to TRBJ2-1; D gene unclear. The CDR3 totals 14 residues. Trimming cost V 1 base and J 8 bases, with 13 bases left between them. Germline CDR1 is SGDLS and CDR2 is YYNGEE. The CDR3 DNA sequence: TGTGCCAGCAGCGTATTATACGGGTTCGATGAGCAGTTCTTC. Protein product: CASSVLYGFDEQFF.

This clonotype was seen at least ten times. V usage is TRBV5-1 and J usage is TRBJ2-7; D uncertain. V lost 0 bases to trimming and J lost 3 bases, with 7 bases between them. Germline V gene data show CDR1 as SGHRS and CDR2 as YFSETQ. This CDR3 contains 13 residues. CDR3 sequence (DNA): TGCGCCAGCAGCTTGGGAGGAATCTACGAGCAGTACTTC. Translated, it gives CASSLGGIYEQYF.

This clonotype was counted at least ten times. The genes are TRBV5-1 and TRBJ2-7; 8 nucleotides agree with TRBD1. The junction had 6 bases not matched to a gene; V was cut back by 2 bases and J by 5 bases. The germline gives CDR1 SGHRS, CDR2 YFSETQ. This CDR3 contains 14 residues. The CDR3 here is CASSLQGVGHEQYF. The CDR3 DNA is TGCGCCAGCAGCTTACAGGGGGTGGGCCACGAGCAGTACTTC. Combining the CDR3 with reference TRBV5-1 and TRBJ2-7 gives the whole variable domain KAGVTQTPRYLIKTRGQQVTLSCSPISGHRSVSWYQQTPGQGLQFLFEYFSETQRNKGNFPGRFSGRQFSNSRSEMNVSTLELGDSALYLCASSLQGVGHEQYFGPGTRLTVT.

Only a few counts were recorded for this clonotype. CDR3 nucleotide sequence: TGTGCCAGCAGCCAGACTAGCGGTTCCTACGAGCAGTACTTC. Protein product: CASSQTSGSYEQYF. The chain combines TRBV7-2 with TRBJ2-7; 9 bases are shared with TRBD2. Trimming took 5 bases from V and 1 from J; bases not matched to a gene: 3. This CDR3 region has 14 residues. Germline CDR1 SGHTA, CDR2 FQGNSA.

As DNA, the CDR3 is TGCAGTGCTAGTAAAGAGACCCAGTACTTC. This codes for CSASKETQYF. V is TRBV20-1 and J is TRBJ2-5; D not resolved. CDR1 DFQATT and CDR2 SNEGSKA come from the germline V gene (reference sequence). V was trimmed by 3 bases and J by 3 bases, leaving 2 bases between them. The CDR3 is made up of 10 amino acids.

Here the CDR3 DNA reads TGTGCCAGCAGTCACGACAGGGCTGGGGCCAACGTCCTGACTTTC. It specifies CASSHDRAGANVLTF. This sequence joins TRBV7-8 and TRBJ2-6; 7 nucleotides line up with TRBD1. Germline values: CDR1 SGHVS, CDR2 FQNEAQ. J gave up 2 bases and V 6 bases, and 4 bases lay outside the gene matches. The CDR3 is 15 residues long.

The V call is TRBV24-1, the J call TRBJ2-2, with 9 bases identical to TRBD1. Trimming cost V 0 bases and J 5 bases; bases outside gene matches: 6. This CDR3 is built from 17 residues. Germline V CDR1 and CDR2: KGHDR, SFDVKD. Written as DNA, the CDR3 is TGTGCCACCAGTGATTTGCCAGGACAGGGGAGTACCGGGGAGCTGTTTTTT. Translated: CATSDLPGQGSTGELFF.

This rearrangement joins TRBV7-9 to TRBJ2-6; D is perhaps TRBD2 (5 bases). Germline CDR1 reads SEHNR; CDR2 reads FQNEAQ (reference sequence). The V end lost 11 bases, the J end lost 0 bases, and 23 bases lay between the germline ends. The CDR3 runs 18 residues. The CDR3 region has the DNA TGTGCCGTTGAGCTCAGCGGTCCGAAGGGCTCTGGGGCCAACGTCCTGACTTTC. Translating it yields CAVELSGPKGSGANVLTF.